This T cell receptor (beta chain) came from a study of cytomegalovirus exposure and HLA in healthy donors (dated by TCRdb to about 2017). Looking at the study overall: An earlier analysis of 587 of the donors reported about 300 Gb of sequence data and around 120 million unique TCR beta sequences obtained from some 170 million T cells. An early release covering roughly 640 HLA-typed donors comprised about 310 gigabases of sequencing data and around 80 million unique TCR sequences. Among the roughly 400 genotyped donors, more than 70% belonged to the genetic ancestry cluster associated with self-reported Caucasian donors. The study aimed to test whether cataloging public T cell receptors could reveal signatures of past pathogen exposure. The study used immunosequencing to profile the T cell repertoires of around 600 subjects and linked those repertoires to cytomegalovirus serostatus. Along with the roughly 710-subject first cohort, a separate validation cohort of over a hundred different subjects was used. To predict cytomegalovirus infection status, the study combined high-throughput TCR immunosequencing, statistical association of individual TCRs with disease status, and machine learning. To study patterns of TCR occurrence, a later analysis re-analyzed previously published TCR beta repertoires from 500 to 850 donors and added high-resolution HLA genotyping. The later analysis used no new phenotypic data to find candidate immune exposures, relying instead on TCR beta sequences and their occurrence across donors. An earlier analysis of more than 450 of the donors used high-throughput TCR beta sequencing to judge whether each TCR beta V gene segment behaved as functional or pseudogenic. Donor age, sex, ethnicity and CMV serostatus were compiled together with the repertoire data. In a later genetic analysis, genome-wide SNP genotypes for about 55% of the roughly 670 donors were used, and that subset was treated as a discovery cohort. All discovery cohort repertoires had been generated on a single sequencing platform. HLA typing covered class I and class II loci at four-digit resolution. Typing coverage varied by locus: about 629-630 donors for A, B, C, DRB1 and DQB1; roughly 520 for DQA1; over 600 for DPA1; around 450 for DPB1. Roughly five DR-DQ haplotypes were treated as single units for association and clustering because of strong linkage in the cohort. On average, 235,054 unique TCR beta nucleotide sequences were sequenced per donor among fewer than 500 genotyped donors of the cohort, with 15% to 20% of those sequences being non-productive. Study-wide conclusions, independent of this receptor: According to a later analysis, TCR association rates differed among HLA loci, with DRB1 alleles showing the most associated TCRs and HLA-C alleles showing the fewest. A cluster of highly shared sequence variants was judged likely to be a technical artifact of the sequencing pipeline. CMV serostatus was the only immune exposure information available for the cohort. HLA typing was unavailable for some donors at each locus, so association tests used only the typed subset. Specific HLA alleles were associated with 15,000 to 20,000 TCR beta sequences at a false discovery rate of 0.05 in a later analysis. Most CMV-associated TCR beta chains appeared to be HLA-restricted in a later analysis, and the HLA associations seemed to be driven largely by CMV exposure. The classifier was reported to diagnose cytomegalovirus status with high specificity and sensitivity in both the original cohort and the validation cohort. In vitro tests confirmed that a few of the cytomegalovirus-associated TCR beta chains recognize cytomegalovirus antigens. Roughly uniform sequencing depth across donors was assumed in presence/absence analyses, although this assumption may not hold. The cohort was sequenced for TCR beta chains only, and without alpha or paired-chain data the features that could be detected were limited. Because counts were too low, roughly 17 rarely observed V segments, including chromosome 9 orphons, were left out of the earlier analysis of over 550 of the donors. V-gene and J-gene trimming of TCR beta chains was associated with a missense DCLRE1C variant in a later genetic analysis, and the association was replicated in an independent cohort. In a later analysis, several top co-occurrence clusters were reported to appear linked to parvovirus B19, influenza, CMV and Epstein-Barr virus. In an earlier analysis of 587 of the donors, most TCR beta V segments appeared in productive rearrangements about 87% or about 30% of the time, broadly matching IMGT annotations. In the study, about 150 TCR beta chains were listed as associated with cytomegalovirus. While some public TCRs were present in many individuals, most TCR sequences turned up only very rarely across donors. Assigning TCR associations to individual alleles was difficult when HLA alleles, especially DR and DQ, strongly co-occurred. In a later analysis, HLA-associated TCR beta chains were found to be more clonally expanded and to have lower generation probabilities than equally common non-associated chains. A further reported finding was that TCR beta sequences accurately predicted the HLA-A and HLA-B alleles for most subjects in the first cohort. A later genetic analysis reported fewer N-insertions in productive TCRs among donors in an Asian-associated ancestry cluster than the roughly 620-donor mean. The authors suggested that the approach could potentially be extended to other disease states and immunological phenotypes. Correlated functional status among segregating V segments might reflect linkage disequilibrium, but an unknown experimental factor could not be ruled out.

The cohort was made up of 666 healthy bone marrow donors. Cohort members were all nominally healthy when sampled, although unrecorded immune exposures were likely present. The donor was CMV seronegative and was included in the group of a few hundred seronegative cohort members. Every donor gave a peripheral blood sample, and the peripheral blood mononuclear cells from that sample were used for TCR beta sequencing. Genomic DNA extraction from the blood cell samples was performed with the Qiagen DNeasy Blood Extraction Kit. This clone has a single count. Its recognized antigen is unknown. Qualities for individual bases were not recorded, and no much larger clone is one base off. Libraries were prepared through the immunoSEQ multiplex PCR assay. A mixture of 60 forward primers for TCR Vbeta segments and 13 reverse primers for TCR Jbeta segments was used in the multiplex PCR. Amplification of the CDR3 region of rearranged TCR beta genes was performed with a multiplex PCR assay on genomic DNA. The Illumina HiSeq System was used to sequence the amplified TCR beta libraries as 87-base-pair reads. In the paper's pipeline: Across the 670 or so repertoires, a later analysis counted about 81 million unique TCR beta chains, 8.5 million to 12 million of which were shared by at least two donors. To remove PCR and sequencing errors, raw reads were error-corrected and collapsed into unique sequences using a nearest-neighbor algorithm that merged closely related sequences. Alignment of CDR3 sequences to IMGT reference sequences was used to assign V, D and J gene segments. For a sequence to be retained, a match of at least six nucleotides to both a V gene segment and a J gene segment was required. Rearrangements were called productive when the CDR3 lacked stop codons and stayed in frame with V and J; all others were non-productive. Following IMGT convention, CDR3 was defined as the stretch from the second conserved V-encoded cysteine up to the conserved J-encoded phenylalanine. The earlier analysis of about 590 of the donors excluded sequences that lacked an unambiguous match to a single V gene segment. In an earlier analysis of approximately 550 of the donors, V segments were called functional above 56.7% productive rearrangements and were called segregating when the between-donor standard deviation exceeded 5%. A statistical classification framework was built for diagnosing cytomegalovirus status from the catalog of TCR beta chain sequences. In a later analysis, V and J genes were assigned by comparing TCR nucleotide sequences against IMGT/GENE-DB human TR gene sequences. The TCRdist pipeline was used in a later analysis to assign CDR3 sequences and most-parsimonious VDJ recombination scenarios. In a later analysis, each TCR beta chain was defined by its CDR3 amino acid sequence together with its V-gene family, and reads lacking a unique V-gene family were excluded. A later analysis removed 450 to 600 highly shared, low-generation-probability nucleotide sequences to deal with suspected cross-contamination and a sequencing artifact. In a later analysis, a clonal expansion index for each public chain was calculated from normalized within-repertoire ranks of inferred template counts. Generation probabilities in a later analysis came from a VDJ recombination model fitted to out-of-frame rearrangements, and those results were checked against IGoR. In a later analysis, hypergeometric tests were used to score TCR-TCR, TCR-HLA and TCR-CMV co-occurrence, with a repertoire-size bias correction applied to TCR pairs. In a later analysis, false discovery rates were estimated by permuting HLA or CMV assignments 20 times. In a later analysis, co-occurring TCRs were grouped using DBSCAN, and TCRdist sequence similarity was added for clustering within HLA-allele-positive subsets. For co-occurrence clustering, repertoires with fewer than 30,000 or more than 120,000 public chains were excluded, along with four to six repertoires with anomalous nucleotide sharing. The table was pulled from immuneACCESS by TCRdb, which kept in-frame rearrangements only. Such tables lose some clones; where checked, under half of the loss comes from unresolved V genes, and the rest has no known cause. V, J and clone size derive from that table, while D and trimming were established from the DNA sequence. This sample has approximately 81,000 clones in its table, and 65% to 85% of those were observed once. The ten largest clonotypes hold around 2.4% of the sample.

This TCR was recovered from a woman between 50 and 59 years old in good health and CMV-seronegative. The specimen sequenced was PBMCs.

The CDR3 sequence is CASSIREWTGELFF. Here is the DNA: TGTGCCAGTAGTATACGCGAGTGGACCGGGGAGCTGTTTTTT. The V and J segments used are TRBV19 and TRBJ2-2; the D gene is unclear. Taken from the germline V gene (reference sequence), the CDR1 and CDR2 loops are LNHDA and SQIVND. V was cut back by 2 bases and J by 5 bases, leaving a gap of 9 bases between them. From the cysteine through the phenylalanine, the CDR3 covers 14 amino acids. The read is trimmed to its CDR3 DNA, 42 bases read in frame from base 1.